These 5 T cell receptor beta chains originate from one sample sequenced in a study of blood T cells in healthy people across ages. With a J-beta primer mix and a sample-barcoded 5' primer, a second PCR ran about 7 to 12 cycles. TCRdb re-called the 5' RACE reads through MiXCR, storing one row per CDR3 protein. The table includes about 1.6 million distinct CDR3 sequences, 30% to 40% detected once. The sequencing sample was made of blood. Every receptor here comes from a woman in her 30s in good health.

V is TRBV30 and J is TRBJ1-5; TRBD1 agrees at 8 bases. This CDR3 has 16 amino acids. The V and J ends lost 2 bases and 3 bases, in that order; junction bases with no gene match: 9. Germline V gives CDR1 GTSNPN, CDR2 SVGIG (reference sequence). CDR3 sequence: CAWSTTGVRLNQPQHF. DNA for the CDR3: TGTGCCTGGAGTACGACAGGGGTCCGACTCAATCAGCCCCAGCATTTT.

The J gene is TRBJ1-1, the V gene TRBV29-1; the D gene is possibly TRBD1 (5 bases). Germline V gene sequence: CDR1 SQVTM, CDR2 ANQGSEA. This CDR3 region has 13 residues. V was trimmed by 7 bases and J by 0 bases, leaving 12 bases between them. CDR3 loop: CSALQGLNTEAFF. Here the CDR3 DNA reads TGCAGCGCCCTTCAGGGATTGAACACTGAAGCTTTCTTT.

V usage is TRBV27 and J usage is TRBJ2-7; 15 bases align to TRBD2. This CDR3 spans 16 amino acids. Germline trimming cut 4 bases from V and 2 bases from J; bases unmatched to any gene: 3. CDR1 is MNHEY, CDR2 SMNVEV, per germline (reference sequence). DNA for the CDR3: TGTGCCAGCAGTTCTTGGACTAGCGGGAGGGCCTACGAGCAGTACTTC. Translation: CASSSWTSGRAYEQYF.

CDR3 nucleotides: TGTGCCAGCAGGGAAAGACTAGCGGGGGGCCCCAGGCTGGGGCAGTTCTTC. Its translation is CASRERLAGGPRLGQFF. V and J are TRBV2 and TRBJ2-1; TRBD2 matches at 13 bases. CDR1 and CDR2 (germline): SNHLY, FYNNEI. The J segment lost 12 bases and the V segment lost 6 bases, leaving 17 bases of the junction unmatched. There are 17 residues in the CDR3.

The CDR3 loop is CSVEQGALRAFF. DNA for the CDR3: TGCAGCGTTGAGCAGGGGGCGTTACGAGCTTTCTTT. The rearrangement links TRBV29-1 to TRBJ1-1, with 8 nucleotides matching TRBD1. Germline CDR1 is SQVTM and CDR2 is ANQGSEA. This CDR3 has 12 residues. Trimming removed 3 bases from V and 10 bases from J; junction bases left unmatched: 7.